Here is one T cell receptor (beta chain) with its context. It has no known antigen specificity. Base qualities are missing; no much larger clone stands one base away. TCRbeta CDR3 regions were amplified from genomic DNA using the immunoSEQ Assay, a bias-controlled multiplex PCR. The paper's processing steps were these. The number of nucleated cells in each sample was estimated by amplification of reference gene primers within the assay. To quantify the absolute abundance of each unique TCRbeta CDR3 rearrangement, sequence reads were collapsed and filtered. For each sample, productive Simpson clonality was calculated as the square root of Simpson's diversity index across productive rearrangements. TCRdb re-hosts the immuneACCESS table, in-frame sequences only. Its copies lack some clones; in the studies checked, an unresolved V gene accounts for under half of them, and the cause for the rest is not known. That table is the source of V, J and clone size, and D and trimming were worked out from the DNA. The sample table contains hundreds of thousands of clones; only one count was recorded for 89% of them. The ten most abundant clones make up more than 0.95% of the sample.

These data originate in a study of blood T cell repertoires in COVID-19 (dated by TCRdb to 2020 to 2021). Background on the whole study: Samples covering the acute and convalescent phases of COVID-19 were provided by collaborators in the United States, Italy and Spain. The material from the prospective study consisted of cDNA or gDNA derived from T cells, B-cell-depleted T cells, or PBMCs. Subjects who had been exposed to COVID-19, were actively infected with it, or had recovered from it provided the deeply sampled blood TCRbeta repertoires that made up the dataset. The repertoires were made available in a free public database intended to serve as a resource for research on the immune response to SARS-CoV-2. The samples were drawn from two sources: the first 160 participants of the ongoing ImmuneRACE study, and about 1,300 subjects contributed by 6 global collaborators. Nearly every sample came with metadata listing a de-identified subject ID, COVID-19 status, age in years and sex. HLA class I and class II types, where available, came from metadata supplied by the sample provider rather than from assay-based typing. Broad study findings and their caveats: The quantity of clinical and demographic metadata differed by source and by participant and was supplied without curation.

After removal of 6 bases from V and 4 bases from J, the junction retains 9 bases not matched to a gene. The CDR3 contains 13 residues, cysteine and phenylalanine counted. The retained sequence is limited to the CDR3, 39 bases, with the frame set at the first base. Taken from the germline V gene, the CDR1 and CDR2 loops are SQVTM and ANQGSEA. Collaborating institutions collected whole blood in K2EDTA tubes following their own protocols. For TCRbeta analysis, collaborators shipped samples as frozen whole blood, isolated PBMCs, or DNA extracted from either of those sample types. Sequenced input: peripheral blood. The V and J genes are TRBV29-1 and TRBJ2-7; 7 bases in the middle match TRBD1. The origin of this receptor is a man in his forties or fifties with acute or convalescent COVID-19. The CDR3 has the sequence CSVATGARYEQYF. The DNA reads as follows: TGCAGCGTGGCCACAGGGGCAAGGTACGAGCAGTACTTC.